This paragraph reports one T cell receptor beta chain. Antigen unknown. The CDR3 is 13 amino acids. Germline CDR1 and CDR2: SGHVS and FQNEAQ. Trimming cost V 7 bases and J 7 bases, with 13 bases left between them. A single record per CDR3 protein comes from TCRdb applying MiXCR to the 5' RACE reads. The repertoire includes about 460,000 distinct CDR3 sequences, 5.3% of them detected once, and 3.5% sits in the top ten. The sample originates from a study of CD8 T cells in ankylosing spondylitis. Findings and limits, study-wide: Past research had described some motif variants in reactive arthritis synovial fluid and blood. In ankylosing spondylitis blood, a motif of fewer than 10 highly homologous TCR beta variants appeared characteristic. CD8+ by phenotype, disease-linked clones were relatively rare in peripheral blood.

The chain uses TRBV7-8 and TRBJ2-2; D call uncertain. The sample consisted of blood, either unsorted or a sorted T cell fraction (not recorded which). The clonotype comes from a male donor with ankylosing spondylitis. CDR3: CASNPVAVGELFF. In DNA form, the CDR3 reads TGTGCCAGCAACCCCGTCGCGGTCGGGGAGCTGTTTTTT.